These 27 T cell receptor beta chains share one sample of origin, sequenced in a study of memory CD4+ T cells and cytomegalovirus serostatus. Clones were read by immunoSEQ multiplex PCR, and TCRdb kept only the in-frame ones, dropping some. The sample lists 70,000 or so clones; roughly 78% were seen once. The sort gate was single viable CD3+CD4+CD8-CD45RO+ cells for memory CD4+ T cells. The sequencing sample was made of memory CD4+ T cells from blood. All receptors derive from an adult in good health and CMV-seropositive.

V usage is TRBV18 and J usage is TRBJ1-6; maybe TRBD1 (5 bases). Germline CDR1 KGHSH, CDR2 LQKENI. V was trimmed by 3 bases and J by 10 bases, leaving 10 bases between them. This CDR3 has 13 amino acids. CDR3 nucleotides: TGTGCCAGCTCACCCGGGGGGAAATCACCCCTCCACTTT. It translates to CASSPGGKSPLHF. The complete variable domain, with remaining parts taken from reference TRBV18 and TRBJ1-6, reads NAGVMQNPRHLVRRRGQEARLRCSPMKGHSHVYWYRQLPEEGLKFMVYLQKENIIDESGMPKERFSAEFPKEGPSILRIQQVVRGDSAAYFCASSPGGKSPLHFGNGTRLTVT.

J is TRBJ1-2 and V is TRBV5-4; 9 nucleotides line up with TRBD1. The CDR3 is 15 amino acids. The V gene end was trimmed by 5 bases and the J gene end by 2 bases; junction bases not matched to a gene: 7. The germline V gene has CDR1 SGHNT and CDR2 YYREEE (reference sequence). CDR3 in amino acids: CASSLNRGRNYGYTF. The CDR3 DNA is TGTGCCAGCAGTTTAAACAGGGGGCGCAACTATGGCTACACCTTC. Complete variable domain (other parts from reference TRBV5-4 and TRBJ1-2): ETGVTQSPTHLIKTRGQQVTLRCSSQSGHNTVSWYQQALGQGPQFIFQYYREEENGRGNFPPRFSGLQFPNYSSELNVNALELDDSALYLCASSLNRGRNYGYTFGSGTRLTVV.

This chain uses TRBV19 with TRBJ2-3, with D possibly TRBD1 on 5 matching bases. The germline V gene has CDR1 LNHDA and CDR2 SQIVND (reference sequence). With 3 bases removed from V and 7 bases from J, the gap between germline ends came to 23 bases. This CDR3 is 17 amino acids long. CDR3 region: CASSIRSGFANFYTQYF. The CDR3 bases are TGTGCCAGTAGTATCCGTTCAGGGTTTGCCAACTTTTATACGCAGTATTTT.

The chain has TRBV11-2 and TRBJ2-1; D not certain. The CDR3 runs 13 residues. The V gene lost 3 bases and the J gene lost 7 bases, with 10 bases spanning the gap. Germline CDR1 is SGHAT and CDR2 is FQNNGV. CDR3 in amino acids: CASSLEVRNEQFF. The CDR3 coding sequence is TGTGCCAGCAGCTTGGAAGTCCGGAATGAGCAGTTCTTC.

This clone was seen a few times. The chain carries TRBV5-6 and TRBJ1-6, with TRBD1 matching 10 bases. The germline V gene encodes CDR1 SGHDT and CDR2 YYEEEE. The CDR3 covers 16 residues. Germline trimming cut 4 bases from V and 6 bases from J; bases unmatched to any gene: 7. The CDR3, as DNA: TGTGCCAGCAGCGGGAGGACAGGGGGGATTAATTCACCCCTCCACTTT. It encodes CASSGRTGGINSPLHF.

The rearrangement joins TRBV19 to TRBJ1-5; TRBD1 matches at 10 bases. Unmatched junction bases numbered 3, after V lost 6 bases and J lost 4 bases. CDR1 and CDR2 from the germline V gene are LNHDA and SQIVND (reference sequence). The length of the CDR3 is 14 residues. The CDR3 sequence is CASRTGGENQPQHF. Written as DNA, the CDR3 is TGTGCCAGTAGGACAGGGGGCGAGAATCAGCCCCAGCATTTT.

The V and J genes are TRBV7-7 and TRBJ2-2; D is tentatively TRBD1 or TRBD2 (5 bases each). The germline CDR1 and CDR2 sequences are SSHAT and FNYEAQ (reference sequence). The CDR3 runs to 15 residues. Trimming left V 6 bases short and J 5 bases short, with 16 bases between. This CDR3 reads CASSLNDGATGELFF. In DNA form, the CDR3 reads TGTGCCAGCAGTTTAAACGACGGGGCAACCGGGGAGCTGTTTTTT.

Here the CDR3 DNA reads TGCGCCAGCAGCTTGGGCCGGAACACTGAAGCTTTCTTT. Its protein product is CASSLGRNTEAFF. This rearrangement joins TRBV5-1 to TRBJ1-1, with D unresolved. The CDR3 totals 13 residues. Trimming removed 0 bases at V and 1 base at J, with 4 bases between. CDR1 and CDR2 from the germline V gene are SGHRS and YFSETQ.

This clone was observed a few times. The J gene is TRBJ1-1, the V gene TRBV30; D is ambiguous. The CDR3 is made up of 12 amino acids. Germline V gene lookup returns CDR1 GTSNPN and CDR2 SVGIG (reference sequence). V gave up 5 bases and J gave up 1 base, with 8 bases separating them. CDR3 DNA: TGTGCCTGGGGGCGCCAGAACACTGAAGCTTTCTTT. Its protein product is CAWGRQNTEAFF.

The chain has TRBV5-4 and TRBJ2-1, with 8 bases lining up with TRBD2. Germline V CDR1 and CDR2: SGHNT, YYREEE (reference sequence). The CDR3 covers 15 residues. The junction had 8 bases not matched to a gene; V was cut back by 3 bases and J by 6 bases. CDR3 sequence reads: CASSSGGQRGNEQFF. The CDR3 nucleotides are TGTGCCAGCAGCTCGGGAGGGCAAAGAGGCAATGAGCAGTTCTTC.

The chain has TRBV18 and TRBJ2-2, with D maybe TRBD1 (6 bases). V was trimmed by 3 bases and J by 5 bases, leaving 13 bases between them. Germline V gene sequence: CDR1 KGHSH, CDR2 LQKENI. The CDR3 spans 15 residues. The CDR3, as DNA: TGTGCCAGCTCACCGGACAGTACGCAAACCGGGGAGCTGTTTTTT. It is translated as CASSPDSTQTGELFF.

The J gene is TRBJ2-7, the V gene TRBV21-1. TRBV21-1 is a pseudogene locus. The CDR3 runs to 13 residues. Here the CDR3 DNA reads TGTGCCAGCAGAGGGACTCAGGCAGGGGAGCAGTACGTC. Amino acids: CASRGTQAGEQYV.

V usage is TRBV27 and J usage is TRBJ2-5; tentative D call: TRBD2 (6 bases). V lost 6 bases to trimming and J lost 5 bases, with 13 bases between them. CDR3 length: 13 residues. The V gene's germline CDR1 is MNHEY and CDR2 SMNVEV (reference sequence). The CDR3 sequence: CASRREYSETQYF. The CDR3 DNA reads TGTGCCAGCAGACGGGAGTATTCTGAGACCCAGTACTTC.

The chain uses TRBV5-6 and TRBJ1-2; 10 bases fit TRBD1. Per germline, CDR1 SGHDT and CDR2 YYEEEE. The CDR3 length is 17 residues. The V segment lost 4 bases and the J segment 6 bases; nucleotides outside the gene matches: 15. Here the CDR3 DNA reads TGTGCCAGCAGCCCATTGGGGACAGGGGACCGGCAGGATGGCTACACCTTC. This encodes CASSPLGTGDRQDGYTF.

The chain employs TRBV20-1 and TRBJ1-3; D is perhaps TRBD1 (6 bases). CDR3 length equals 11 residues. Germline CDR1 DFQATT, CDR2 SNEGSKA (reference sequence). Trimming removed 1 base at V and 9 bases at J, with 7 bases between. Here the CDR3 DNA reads TGCAGTGCTAGAGGAGGGGGCACCATATATTTT. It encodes CSARGGGTIYF.

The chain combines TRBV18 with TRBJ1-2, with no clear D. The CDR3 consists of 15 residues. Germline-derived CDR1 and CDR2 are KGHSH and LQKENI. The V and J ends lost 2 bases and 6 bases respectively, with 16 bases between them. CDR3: CASSPNHQGGDGYTF. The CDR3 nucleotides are TGTGCCAGCTCACCAAATCACCAAGGCGGGGATGGCTACACCTTC.

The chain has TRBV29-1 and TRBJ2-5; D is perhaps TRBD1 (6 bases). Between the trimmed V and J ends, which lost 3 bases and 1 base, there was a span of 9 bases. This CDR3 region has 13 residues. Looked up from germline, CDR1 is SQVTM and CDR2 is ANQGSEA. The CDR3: CSVDVGAQETQYF. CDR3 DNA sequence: TGCAGCGTTGACGTGGGGGCCCAAGAGACCCAGTACTTC.

For the CDR3, the DNA is TGTGCCAGCAGCTTGGGTTCGACTAATGAAAAACTGTTTTTT. As protein: CASSLGSTNEKLFF. The J gene is TRBJ1-4, the V gene TRBV5-4, with no clear D. The ends were cut back, 0 bases at V and 2 bases at J, with 5 bases in the middle. The CDR3 length is 14 residues. Germline V gene lookup returns CDR1 SGHNT and CDR2 YYREEE (reference sequence).

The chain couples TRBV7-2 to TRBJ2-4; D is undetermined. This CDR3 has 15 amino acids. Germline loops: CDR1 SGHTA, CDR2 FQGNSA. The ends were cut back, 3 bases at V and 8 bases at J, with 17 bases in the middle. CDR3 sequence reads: CASSFSLDRADIQYF. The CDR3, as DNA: TGTGCCAGCAGCTTCAGTTTGGACCGAGCTGACATTCAGTACTTC. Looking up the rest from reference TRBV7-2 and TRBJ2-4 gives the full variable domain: GAGVSQSPSNKVTEKGKDVELRCDPISGHTALYWYRQSLGQGLEFLIYFQGNSAPDKSGLPSDRFSAERTGGSVSTLTIQRTQQEDSAVYLCASSFSLDRADIQYFGAGTRLSVL.

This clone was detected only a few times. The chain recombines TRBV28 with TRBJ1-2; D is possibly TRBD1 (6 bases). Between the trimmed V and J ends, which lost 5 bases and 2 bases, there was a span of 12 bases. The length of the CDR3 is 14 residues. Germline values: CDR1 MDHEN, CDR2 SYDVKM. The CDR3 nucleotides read TGTGCCAGCAGTCCCCCCACAGGGAACTATGGCTACACCTTC. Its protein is CASSPPTGNYGYTF.

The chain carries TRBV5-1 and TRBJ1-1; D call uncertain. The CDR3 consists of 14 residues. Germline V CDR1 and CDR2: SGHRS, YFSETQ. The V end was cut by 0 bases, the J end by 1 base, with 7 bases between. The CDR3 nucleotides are TGCGCCAGCAGCTTGGTTCTACCGAACACTGAAGCTTTCTTT. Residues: CASSLVLPNTEAFF.

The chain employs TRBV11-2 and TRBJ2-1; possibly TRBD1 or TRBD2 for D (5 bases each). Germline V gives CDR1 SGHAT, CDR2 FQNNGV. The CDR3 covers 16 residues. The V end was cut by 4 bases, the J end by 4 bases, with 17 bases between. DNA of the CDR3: TGTGCCAGCAGCTCCTATATGGGACGCTCATACAATGAGCAGTTCTTC. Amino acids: CASSSYMGRSYNEQFF. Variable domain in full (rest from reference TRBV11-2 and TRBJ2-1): EAGVAQSPRYKIIEKRQSVAFWCNPISGHATLYWYQQILGQGPKLLIQFQNNGVVDDSQLPKDRFSAERLKGVDSTLKIQPAKLEDSAVYLCASSSYMGRSYNEQFFGPGTRLTVL.

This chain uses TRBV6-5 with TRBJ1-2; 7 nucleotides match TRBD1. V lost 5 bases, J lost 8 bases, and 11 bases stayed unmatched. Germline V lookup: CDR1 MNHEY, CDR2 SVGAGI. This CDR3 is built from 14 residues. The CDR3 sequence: CASSNLQGTGGYTF. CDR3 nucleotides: TGTGCCAGCAGTAACCTACAGGGGACCGGGGGCTACACCTTC.

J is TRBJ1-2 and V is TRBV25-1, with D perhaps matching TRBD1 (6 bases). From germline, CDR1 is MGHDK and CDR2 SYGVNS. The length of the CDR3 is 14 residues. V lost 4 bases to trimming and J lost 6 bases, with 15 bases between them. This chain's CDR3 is CASSGIGGYHGYTF. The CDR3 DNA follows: TGTGCCAGCAGTGGTATAGGGGGGTATCATGGCTACACCTTC.

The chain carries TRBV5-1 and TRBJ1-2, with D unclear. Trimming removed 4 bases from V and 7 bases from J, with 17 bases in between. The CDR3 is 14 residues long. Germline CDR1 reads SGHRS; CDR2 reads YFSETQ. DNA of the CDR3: TGCGCCAGCAGCAGCGGACCAGGCGAGAGTGGCTACACCTTC. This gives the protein CASSSGPGESGYTF. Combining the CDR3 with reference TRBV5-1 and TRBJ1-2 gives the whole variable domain KAGVTQTPRYLIKTRGQQVTLSCSPISGHRSVSWYQQTPGQGLQFLFEYFSETQRNKGNFPGRFSGRQFSNSRSEMNVSTLELGDSALYLCASSSGPGESGYTFGSGTRLTVV.

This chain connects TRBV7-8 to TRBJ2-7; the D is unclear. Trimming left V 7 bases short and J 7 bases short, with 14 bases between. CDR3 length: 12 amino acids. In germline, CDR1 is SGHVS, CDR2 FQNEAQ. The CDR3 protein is CASTSPGREQYV. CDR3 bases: TGTGCCAGCACCTCCCCAGGCCGGGAGCAGTACGTC.

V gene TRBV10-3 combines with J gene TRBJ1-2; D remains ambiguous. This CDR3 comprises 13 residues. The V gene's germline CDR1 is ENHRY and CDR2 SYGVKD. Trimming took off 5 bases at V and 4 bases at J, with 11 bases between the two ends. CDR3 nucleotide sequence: TGTGCCATCAGTTCCATCGGTGGCTATGGCTACACCTTC. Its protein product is CAISSIGGYGYTF.